The 24 T cell receptor beta chains in this list originate from one sample, sequenced in a study of T cells in Graves' hyperthyroidism and ophthalmopathy. What was amplified from RNA transcripts were TCR beta CDR3 regions. TCR CDR3 underwent first-round RT-PCR with the HTBI primer set. TCRdb reprocessed the multiplex PCR reads via MiXCR and lists one record per CDR3 protein. The table records about 840,000 distinct CDR3 sequences, 38% of them present only once. Sequenced: blood. These receptors all come from a man aged 18 to 29 with Graves' hyperthyroidism.

This clonotype was counted between two and nine times. One end of the junction varies from germline; a read error may be responsible. The chain joins TRBV11-2 to TRBJ1-6, with D possibly being TRBD1 (6 bases). Germline loops: CDR1 SGHAT, CDR2 FQNNGV. The CDR3 spans 13 residues. The CDR3 coding sequence is TGCGCCAGCAGCCCCCAGGGGCCGGCAGAGCGCCACTTT. Its protein product is CASSPQGPAERHF.

The chain recombines TRBV29-1 with TRBJ1-1; D gene ambiguous. V lost 3 bases and J 1 base, leaving 6 bases between the germline ends. This CDR3 has 12 residues. The germline gives CDR1 SQVTM, CDR2 ANQGSEA. The CDR3 region is CSVDGPNTEAFF. CDR3 DNA sequence: TGCAGCGTTGATGGGCCGAACACTGAAGCTTTCTTT.

J is TRBJ2-6 and V is TRBV15, with 7 positions matching TRBD1. V lost 2 bases to trimming and J lost 0 bases; unmatched junction nucleotides: 7. This CDR3 comprises 18 residues. Germline CDR1 is LNHNV and CDR2 is YYDKDF (reference sequence). CDR3 loop: CATSRLPGQLSGANVLTF. The CDR3 region has the DNA TGTGCCACCAGCAGACTACCGGGACAGCTCTCTGGGGCCAACGTCCTGACTTTC.

The chain has TRBV6-5 and TRBJ2-5; TRBD2 aligns across 8 bases. The junction had 6 bases not matched to a gene; V was cut back by 6 bases and J by 6 bases. CDR3 length: 13 amino acids. Germline values: CDR1 MNHEY, CDR2 SVGAGI. The CDR3 spells CASSFSGSQTQYF. DNA of the CDR3: TGTGCCAGCAGCTTCAGCGGGAGTCAGACCCAGTACTTC.

As concerns this clonotype: A much larger clone differs by one base, so this may be a read error. This sequence joins TRBV12-3 or TRBV12-4 and TRBJ1-4; D call uncertain. With 5 bases removed from V and 8 bases from J, the gap between germline ends came to 12 bases. The CDR3 covers 13 residues. Here the CDR3 reads CASSPRAGEKLFF. CDR3 DNA: TGTGCCAGCAGTCCCCGAGCGGGGGAAAAACTGTTTTTT.

In its sample, this clonotype was seen many times. The rearrangement links TRBV15 to TRBJ2-2, with 9 bases that match TRBD1. Germline V CDR1 and CDR2: LNHNV, YYDKDF (reference sequence). There are 13 residues in the CDR3. J was trimmed by 4 bases and V by 9 bases; bases with no gene match: 3. DNA of the CDR3: TGTGCCACGGGGGACAGGGCCACCGGGGAGCTGTTTTTT. Translating it yields CATGDRATGELFF. The variable domain in full, completed from reference TRBV15 and TRBJ2-2, reads DAMVIQNPRYQVTQFGKPVTLSCSQTLNHNVMYWYQQKSSQAPKLLFHYYDKDFNNEADTPDNFQSRRPNTSFCFLDIRSPGLGDTAMYLCATGDRATGELFFGEGSRLTVL.

This clonotype was seen many times. This chain uses TRBV7-2 with TRBJ1-5, with no clear D. Per germline, CDR1 SGHTA and CDR2 FQGNSA. This CDR3 has 16 amino acids. V lost 1 base to trimming and J lost 1 base, with 11 bases between them. CDR3 DNA: TGTGCCAGCAGCTTAGGTCAGCGAGGGAGCAATCAGCCCCAGCATTTT. Translating it yields CASSLGQRGSNQPQHF.

The chain carries TRBV2 and TRBJ2-7; D is uncertain. The CDR3 totals 10 residues. The germline V gene encodes CDR1 SNHLY and CDR2 FYNNEI. CDR3 region: CGTAASEQYF. The CDR3 nucleotides are TGTGGGACGGCGGCATCCGAGCAGTACTTC.

This rearrangement joins TRBV29-1 to TRBJ2-5; TRBD2 matches at 8 bases. Germline values: CDR1 SQVTM, CDR2 ANQGSEA. The CDR3 has 13 amino acids. The CDR3 spells CSAGRAIGWTQYF. CDR3 nucleotide sequence: TGCAGTGCCGGGAGGGCAATCGGTTGGACCCAGTACTTC.

This clonotype has ten or more counts. The rearrangement uses TRBV24-1 and TRBJ2-7; D might be TRBD2 (5 bases). V shed 1 base and J shed 0 bases, with 9 bases lying between them. The CDR3 contains 15 residues. CDR1 and CDR2 (germline): KGHDR, SFDVKD. CDR3 nucleotide sequence: TGTGCCACCAGTGATTTACCTACTAGCTCCTACGAGCAGTACTTC. Protein product: CATSDLPTSSYEQYF.

This clonotype came up many times. The V call is TRBV25-1, the J call TRBJ2-5; 7 nucleotides match TRBD2. This CDR3 is 15 amino acids long. V lost 3 bases and J lost 5; bases outside the gene matches: 9. CDR1 and CDR2 (germline): MGHDK, SYGVNS. This CDR3 is CASSDTGTIGETQYF. CDR3 DNA: TGTGCCAGCAGTGACACCGGGACTATTGGTGAGACCCAGTACTTC.

This clonotype was seen ten or more times. The chain combines TRBV7-8 with TRBJ2-5, with 9 bases aligning to TRBD2. The trim removed 6 bases at V and 5 bases at J, leaving 10 bases unmatched. The CDR3 runs 15 residues. Germline CDR1 reads SGHVS; CDR2 reads FQNEAQ. CDR3 amino acids: CASSIIAGAEETQYF. As DNA, the CDR3 is TGTGCCAGCAGTATAATAGCGGGAGCAGAGGAGACCCAGTACTTC.

This clonotype showed up just a few times. V usage is TRBV10-3 and J usage is TRBJ2-2, with a weak D call TRBD2 (6 bases). This CDR3 is 14 amino acids long. The V gene's germline CDR1 is ENHRY and CDR2 SYGVKD. The V end was cut by 8 bases, the J end by 0 bases, with 10 bases between. CDR3: CAIGGLANTGELFF. CDR3 DNA: TGTGCCATCGGGGGACTTGCGAACACCGGGGAGCTGTTTTTT.

Concerning this clonotype itself: At one end the junction does not follow the germline gene, possibly because of a read error. This chain connects TRBV25-1 to TRBJ1-1, with D perhaps matching TRBD1 (6 bases). Germline V CDR1 and CDR2: MGHDK, SYGVNS. The length of the CDR3 is 13 residues. The CDR3 DNA reads as TGTACCAGCAGCCACTCGACAGGACCAGAAGCTTTCTTT. It is translated as CTSSHSTGPEAFF. The full variable domain, rest sourced from reference TRBV25-1 and TRBJ1-1, is EADIYQTPRYLVIGTGKKITLECSQTMGHDKMYWYQQDPGMELHLIHYSYGVNSTEKGDLSSESTVSRIRTEHFPLTLESARPSHTSQYLCTSSHSTGPEAFFGQGTRLTVV.

Worth noting for this clonotype: Being one base from a much bigger clone, this may be a read error. CDR3 residues: CASSPTGTPYQQYF. The CDR3 DNA sequence: TGCGCCAGCAGCCCAACGGGGACACCATACCAGCAGTACTTC. The chain is built from TRBV5-1 and TRBJ2-7; TRBD1 is a possible D gene (6 bases). The V gene lost 4 bases and the J gene lost 8 bases, with 19 bases spanning the gap. Germline V gene lookup returns CDR1 SGHRS and CDR2 YFSETQ. CDR3 length equals 14 residues.

This clonotype was detected only a few times. V gene TRBV6-5 combines with J gene TRBJ2-7; D remains unclear. The CDR3 spans 16 residues. V was shortened by 4 bases and J by 2 bases, with 18 bases between the two germline ends. CDR1 is MNHEY and CDR2 is SVGAGI in the germline V gene. The CDR3 nucleotides read TGTGCCAGCAGTTTCGGACGCACTCTGGAGACCTACGAGCAGTACTTC. Translated, it gives CASSFGRTLETYEQYF.

The V gene is TRBV5-8, the J gene TRBJ2-5; either TRBD1 or TRBD2 may supply D (5 bases each). CDR1 SGHTS and CDR2 YDEGEE come from the germline V gene. V dropped 3 bases and J dropped 5 bases, with 11 bases sitting between them. This CDR3 is built from 13 residues. This chain's CDR3 is CASSSWGMETQYF. The CDR3 nucleotides read TGTGCCAGCAGCTCATGGGGGATGGAGACCCAGTACTTC.

This clonotype appeared many times. The chain employs TRBV5-1 and TRBJ1-6; 9 bases line up with TRBD1. The CDR3 runs 15 residues. Germline V gives CDR1 SGHRS, CDR2 YFSETQ. V was pared by 4 bases and J by 14 bases, with 13 bases of the junction left unmatched. CDR3 in DNA: TGCGCCAGCAGCAGAGAAACAGGGGGCGCAGTGGCCCTCCACTTT. It codes for CASSRETGGAVALHF.

In this sample, this clonotype turned up many times. The genes are TRBV2 and TRBJ1-2; D might be TRBD1 (6 bases). In germline, CDR1 is SNHLY, CDR2 FYNNEI. V was trimmed by 8 bases and J by 11 bases, leaving 15 bases between them. The CDR3 consists of 11 residues. CDR3 region: CASGTRGGYTF. CDR3 nucleotide sequence: TGTGCCAGCGGAACCAGGGGAGGTTACACCTTC.

This clonotype was counted at least ten times. This chain connects TRBV7-8 to TRBJ2-7; 11 bases agree with TRBD2. The CDR3 is made up of 14 amino acids. J lost 7 bases, V lost 4 bases, and 6 bases had no gene match. Germline-derived CDR1 and CDR2 are SGHVS and FQNEAQ. CDR3 in amino acids: CASSSLAGGDEQYF. The CDR3, as DNA: TGTGCCAGCAGCTCTTTAGCGGGAGGGGATGAGCAGTACTTC.

This clonotype was seen more than once but under ten times. This sequence joins TRBV4-3 and TRBJ1-6; D is undetermined. This CDR3 has 13 residues. The germline CDR1 and CDR2 sequences are LGHNA and YSLEER. V was cut by 0 bases and J by 10 bases, with 7 bases left in between. The CDR3, as DNA: TGCGCCAGCAGCCAAGACGGTCTCTCACCCCTCCACTTT. It translates to CASSQDGLSPLHF.

This clonotype was picked up many times. Here the CDR3 reads CASSIAWGSGLMNTEAFF. CDR3 DNA sequence: TGTGCCAGTAGTATAGCTTGGGGGAGCGGCCTAATGAACACTGAAGCTTTCTTT. The chain employs TRBV19 and TRBJ1-1; possible D gene TRBD1, 5 bases. Germline V gives CDR1 LNHDA, CDR2 SQIVND (reference sequence). The CDR3 has 18 residues. The V and J ends lost 1 base and 0 bases respectively, with 18 bases between them.

The table lists this clonotype with a few counts. The chain employs TRBV19 and TRBJ2-7; 9 nucleotides line up with TRBD1. This CDR3 region has 15 residues. Germline assignment: CDR1 LNHDA and CDR2 SQIVND (reference sequence). V was clipped by 1 base and J by 7 bases; unmatched bases: 8. CDR3 bases: TGTGCCAGTAGTATAGCTGGGACAGGGACGGGGGAGCAGTACTTC. Protein product: CASSIAGTGTGEQYF.

This clonotype was found a few times. The chain is built from TRBV11-2 and TRBJ1-1; 7 bases map to TRBD1. CDR1 and CDR2 from the germline V gene are SGHAT and FQNNGV. Unmatched junction bases numbered 16, after V lost 2 bases and J lost 1 base. This CDR3 contains 19 residues. The CDR3 spells CASSLFRPGQLRSNTEAFF. In DNA form, the CDR3 reads TGTGCCAGCAGCTTATTCCGCCCGGGACAGCTTAGATCGAACACTGAAGCTTTCTTT.